Sequencing of this TCR beta chain was carried out in a study of regulatory T cells in long-lasting Graves disease. Building the TCR beta libraries relied on iRepertoire HTBI primers, and CDR3 regions underwent Arm-PCR. MiXCR, applied by TCRdb to the multiplex PCR reads, yields one record per CDR3 protein. The data hold approximately 300,000 distinct CDR3 sequences, with 18% observed a single time. Worth noting for this clonotype: Its antigen is undetermined.

Study conclusions and caveats: It is possible that accuracy was reduced by the small size of the sample.

The time point here: newly diagnosed GD, antithyroid drugs for less than 3 months. Scientists built the TCR library using RNA that was extracted from PBMCs. Trimming took 8 bases from V and 1 from J, leaving 16 bases between them. From germline, CDR1 is MDHEN and CDR2 SYDVKM. The CDR3 spans 15 residues. The receptor was isolated from a female donor with Graves disease. V and J are TRBV28 and TRBJ2-3, with unresolved D. This material consisted of peripheral blood mononuclear cells (PBMCs), taken at new diagnosis, from a patient treated with antithyroid drugs. This chain's CDR3 is CASRDARIRTDTQYF. In DNA, the CDR3 is TGTGCCAGCCGCGACGCGCGGATCCGCACAGATACGCAGTATTTT.